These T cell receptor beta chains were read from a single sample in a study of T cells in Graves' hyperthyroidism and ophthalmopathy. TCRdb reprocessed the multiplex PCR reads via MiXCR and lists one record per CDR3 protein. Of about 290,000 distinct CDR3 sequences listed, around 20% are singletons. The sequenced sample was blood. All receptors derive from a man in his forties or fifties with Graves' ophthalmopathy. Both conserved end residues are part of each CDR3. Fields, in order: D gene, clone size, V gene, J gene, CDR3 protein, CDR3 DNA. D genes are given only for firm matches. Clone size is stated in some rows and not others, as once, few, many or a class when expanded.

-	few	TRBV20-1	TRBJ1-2	CSAETANYGYTF	TGCAGTGCTGAGACGGCTAACTATGGCTACACCTTC
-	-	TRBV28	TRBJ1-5	CASTPKGNQPQHF	TGTGCCAGCACCCCTAAAGGCAATCAGCCCCAGCATTTT
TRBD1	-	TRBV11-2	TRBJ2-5	CASSRTGGRETQYF	TGTGCCAGCAGCCGGACAGGGGGCAGAGAGACCCAGTACTTC
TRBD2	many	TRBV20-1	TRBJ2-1	CSARRGWASGRRDEQFF	TGCAGTGCTAGAAGGGGTTGGGCTAGCGGGAGGAGGGATGAGCAGTTCTTC
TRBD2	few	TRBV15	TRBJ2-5	CATSTNPGGMGRETQYF	TGTGCCACCAGCACCAACCCGGGGGGGATGGGGAGAGAGACCCAGTACTTC
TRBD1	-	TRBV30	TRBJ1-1	CAWGRQGTYTEAFF	TGTGCCTGGGGAAGACAGGGGACCTACACTGAAGCTTTCTTT
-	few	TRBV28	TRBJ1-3	CASRTGGTGNTIYF	TGTGCCAGCAGAACCGGGGGGACTGGAAACACCATATATTTT
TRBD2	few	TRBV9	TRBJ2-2	CASSPGTSIIGELFF	TGTGCCAGCAGCCCCGGGACTAGCATCATCGGGGAGCTGTTTTTT
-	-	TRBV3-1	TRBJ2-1	CASSQSDLAPRPFF	TGTGCCAGCAGCCAGAGCGATCTAGCACCCCGTCCGTTCTTC
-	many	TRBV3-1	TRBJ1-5	CASSQDLMSNQPQHF	TGTGCCAGCAGCCAAGATTTGATGAGCAATCAGCCCCAGCATTTT
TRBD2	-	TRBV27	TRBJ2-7	CASSPESGASSYEQYF	TGTGCCAGCAGTCCCGAGAGCGGGGCATCCTCCTACGAGCAGTACTTC
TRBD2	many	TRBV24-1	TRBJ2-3	CASWTSGSTDTQYF	TGTGCCTCGTGGACTAGCGGGAGCACAGATACGCAGTATTTT
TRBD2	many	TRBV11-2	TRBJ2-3	CASSLRLASGSLDTQYF	TGTGCCAGCAGCTTACGACTGGCTAGCGGGAGTTTGGATACGCAGTATTTT
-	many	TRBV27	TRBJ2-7	CASSVQGLEQYF	TGTGCCAGCAGTGTGCAGGGTCTCGAGCAGTACTTC
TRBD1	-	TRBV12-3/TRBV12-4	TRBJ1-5	CTSSSQGDQPQHF	TGTACCAGCAGTTCCCAGGGGGATCAGCCCCAGCATTTT
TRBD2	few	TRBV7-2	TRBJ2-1	CASSLVIGGTSTFF	TGTGCCAGCAGCTTAGTCATTGGGGGGACTAGCACTTTCTTC